The subject of this entry is one T cell receptor (beta chain). V shed 5 bases and J shed 0 bases, with 16 bases lying between them. Germline V gene sequence: CDR1 SGHTA, CDR2 FQGNSA. CDR3 length: 16 residues. The data originate from a study of technical replicates of blood from a few donors. Repertoires were generated with immunoSEQ multiplex PCR, while TCRdb's copy carries only in-frame clones and drops some. The sample yields under 95,000 clones, roughly 94% seen once. This TCR was sampled from a human donor in good health. The J gene is TRBJ1-2, the V gene TRBV7-2; D is ambiguous. The sample taken for sequencing was T cells isolated from PBMCs. CDR3 nucleotide sequence: TGTGCCAGCAGCAGAGGCCCGACTTGGGCTAACTATGGCTACACCTTC. Protein sequence: CASSRGPTWANYGYTF.